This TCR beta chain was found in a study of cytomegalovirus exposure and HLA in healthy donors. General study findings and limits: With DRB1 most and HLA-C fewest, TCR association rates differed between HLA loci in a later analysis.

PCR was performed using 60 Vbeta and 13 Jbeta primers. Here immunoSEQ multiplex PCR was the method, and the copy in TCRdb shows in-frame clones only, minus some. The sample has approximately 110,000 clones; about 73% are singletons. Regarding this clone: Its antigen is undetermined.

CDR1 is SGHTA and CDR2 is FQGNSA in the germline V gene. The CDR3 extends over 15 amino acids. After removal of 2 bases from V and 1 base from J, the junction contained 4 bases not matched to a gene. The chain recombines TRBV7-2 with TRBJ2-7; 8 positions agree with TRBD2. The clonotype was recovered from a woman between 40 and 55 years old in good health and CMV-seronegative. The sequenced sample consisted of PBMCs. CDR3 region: CASSLTSGGSYEQYF. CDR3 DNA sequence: TGTGCCAGCAGCTTAACTAGCGGAGGATCCTACGAGCAGTACTTC. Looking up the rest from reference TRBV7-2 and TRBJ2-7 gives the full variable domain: GAGVSQSPSNKVTEKGKDVELRCDPISGHTALYWYRQSLGQGLEFLIYFQGNSAPDKSGLPSDRFSAERTGGSVSTLTIQRTQQEDSAVYLCASSLTSGGSYEQYFGPGTRLTVT.